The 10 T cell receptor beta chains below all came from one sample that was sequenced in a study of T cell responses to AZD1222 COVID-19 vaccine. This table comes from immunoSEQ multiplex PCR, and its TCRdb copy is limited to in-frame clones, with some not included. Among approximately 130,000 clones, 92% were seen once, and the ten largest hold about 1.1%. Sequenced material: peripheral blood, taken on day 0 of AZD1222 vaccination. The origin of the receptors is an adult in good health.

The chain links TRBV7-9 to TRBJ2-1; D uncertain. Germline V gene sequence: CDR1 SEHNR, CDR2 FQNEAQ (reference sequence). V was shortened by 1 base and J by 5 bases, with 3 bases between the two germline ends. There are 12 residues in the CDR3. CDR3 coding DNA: TGTGCCAGCAGCTTAGTCGACAATGAGCAGTTCTTC. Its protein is CASSLVDNEQFF.

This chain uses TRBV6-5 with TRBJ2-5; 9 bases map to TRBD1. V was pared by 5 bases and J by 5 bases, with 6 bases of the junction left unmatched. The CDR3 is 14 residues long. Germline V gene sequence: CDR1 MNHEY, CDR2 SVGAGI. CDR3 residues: CASSPGTGWETQYF. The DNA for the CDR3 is TGTGCCAGCAGTCCGGGGACAGGGTGGGAGACCCAGTACTTC.

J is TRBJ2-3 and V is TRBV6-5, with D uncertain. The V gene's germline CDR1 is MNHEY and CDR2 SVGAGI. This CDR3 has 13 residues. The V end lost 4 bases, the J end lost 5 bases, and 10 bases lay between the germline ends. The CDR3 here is CASSSVGRDTQYF. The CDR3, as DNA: TGTGCCAGCAGTTCTGTCGGGCGAGATACGCAGTATTTT.

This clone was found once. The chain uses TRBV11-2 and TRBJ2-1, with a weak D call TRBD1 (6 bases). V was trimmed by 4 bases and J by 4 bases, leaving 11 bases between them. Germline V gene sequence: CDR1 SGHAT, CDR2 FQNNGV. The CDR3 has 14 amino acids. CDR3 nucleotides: TGTGCCAGCAGCTCGTGGACAGAGTACAATGAGCAGTTCTTC. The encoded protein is CASSSWTEYNEQFF.

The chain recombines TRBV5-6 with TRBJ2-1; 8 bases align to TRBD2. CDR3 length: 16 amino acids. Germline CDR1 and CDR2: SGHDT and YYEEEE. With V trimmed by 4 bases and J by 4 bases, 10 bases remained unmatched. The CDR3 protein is CASSGASGGGYNEQFF. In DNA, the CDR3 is TGTGCCAGCAGCGGTGCAAGCGGGGGAGGATACAATGAGCAGTTCTTC.

CDR3 residues: CASSSVKLSEVYGYTF. CDR3 bases: TGTGCCAGCAGCTCTGTGAAACTTAGTGAAGTGTATGGCTACACCTTC. The chain is built from TRBV28 and TRBJ1-2; D is unresolved. This CDR3 is 16 amino acids long. The germline V and J ends were trimmed by 6 bases and 5 bases, with 22 bases remaining between them. Germline V gene data show CDR1 as MDHEN and CDR2 as SYDVKM.

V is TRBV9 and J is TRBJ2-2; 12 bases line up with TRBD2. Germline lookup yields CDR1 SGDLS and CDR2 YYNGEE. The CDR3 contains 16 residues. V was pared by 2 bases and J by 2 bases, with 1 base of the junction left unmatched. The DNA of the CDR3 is TGTGCCAGCAGCGTTGGACTAGCGGGAAACACCGGGGAGCTGTTTTTT. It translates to CASSVGLAGNTGELFF.

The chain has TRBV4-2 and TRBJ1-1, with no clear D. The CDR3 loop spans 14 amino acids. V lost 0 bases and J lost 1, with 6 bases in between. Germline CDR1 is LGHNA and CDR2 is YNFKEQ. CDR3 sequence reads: CASSQEGKNTEAFF. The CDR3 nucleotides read TGTGCCAGCAGCCAAGAGGGCAAGAACACTGAAGCTTTCTTT.

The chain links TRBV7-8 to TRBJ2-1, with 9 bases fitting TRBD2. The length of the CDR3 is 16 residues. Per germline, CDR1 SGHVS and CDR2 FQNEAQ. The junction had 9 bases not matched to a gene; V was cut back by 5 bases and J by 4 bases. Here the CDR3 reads CASSTLAGARYNEQFF. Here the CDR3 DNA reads TGTGCCAGCAGCACCTTAGCGGGAGCAAGATACAATGAGCAGTTCTTC.

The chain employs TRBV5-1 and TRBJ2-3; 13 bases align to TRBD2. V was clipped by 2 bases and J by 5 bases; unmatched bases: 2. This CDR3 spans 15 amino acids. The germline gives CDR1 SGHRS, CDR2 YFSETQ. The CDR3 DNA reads TGCGCCAGCAGCTTCGGACTAGCGGGAGTAGATACGCAGTATTTT. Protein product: CASSFGLAGVDTQYF.